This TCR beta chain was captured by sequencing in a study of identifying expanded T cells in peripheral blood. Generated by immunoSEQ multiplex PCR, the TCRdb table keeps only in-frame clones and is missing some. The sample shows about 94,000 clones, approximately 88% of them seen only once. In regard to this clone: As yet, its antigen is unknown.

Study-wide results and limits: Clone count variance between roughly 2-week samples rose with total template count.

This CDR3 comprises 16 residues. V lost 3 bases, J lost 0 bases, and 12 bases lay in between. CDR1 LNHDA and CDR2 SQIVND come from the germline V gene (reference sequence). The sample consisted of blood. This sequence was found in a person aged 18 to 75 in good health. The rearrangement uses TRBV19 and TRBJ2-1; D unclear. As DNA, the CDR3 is TGTGCCAGTAGTATCCGATCCCCTCGCTCCTACAATGAGCAGTTCTTC. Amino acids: CASSIRSPRSYNEQFF.